This T cell receptor (beta chain) was captured by sequencing in a study of blood T cell repertoires in COVID-19. The V end lost 4 bases, the J end lost 3 bases, and 15 bases lay between the germline ends. This CDR3 contains 15 residues. The V gene's germline CDR1 is SGHNT and CDR2 YYREEE (reference sequence). Sequenced by immunoSEQ multiplex PCR; TCRdb stores in-frame clones only, minus some. The repertoire holds about 110,000 clones, with around 90% as singletons. The sequence was collected from a human donor in a cohort sampled during active COVID-19. Input material: peripheral blood. V usage is TRBV5-4 and J usage is TRBJ2-3; weak D call: TRBD2 (5 bases). The CDR3 region is CASSPIVEATDTQYF. For the CDR3, the DNA is TGTGCCAGCAGCCCGATTGTGGAGGCGACAGATACGCAGTATTTT.